One and the same sample provided the 11 T cell receptor beta chains below, sequenced in a study of blood T cell repertoires in COVID-19. Produced via immunoSEQ multiplex PCR; TCRdb's table is partial and in-frame only. The sample contains about 94,000 clones, under 90% of which appear only once. Sequenced material: peripheral blood. The source is a human donor in a cohort sampled during active COVID-19.

The V gene is TRBV10-2, the J gene TRBJ2-5; 15 nucleotides match TRBD2. CDR3 size: 17 residues. Trimming removed 4 bases from V and 1 base from J; junction bases left unmatched: 4. Germline CDR1 reads WSHSY; CDR2 reads SAAADI. CDR3 in DNA: TGCGCCAGCAGTGGGACTAGCGGGAGGGCCCCCCAAGAGACCCAGTACTTC. It codes for CASSGTSGRAPQETQYF.

The chain joins TRBV30 to TRBJ1-4, with D possibly TRBD1 on 6 matching bases. Germline assignment: CDR1 GTSNPN and CDR2 SVGIG (reference sequence). Deletions cut 4 bases from V and 8 bases from J, with 17 bases between. This CDR3 is 14 amino acids long. The CDR3: CAWNRHRVREKLFF. As DNA, the CDR3 is TGTGCCTGGAATCGGCACAGGGTAAGAGAAAAACTGTTTTTT.

This clone has just a few counts. V usage is TRBV18 and J usage is TRBJ1-4, with D possibly being TRBD1 (6 bases). The germline gives CDR1 KGHSH, CDR2 LQKENI. Between the trimmed V and J ends, which lost 2 bases and 5 bases, there was a span of 12 bases. This CDR3 contains 15 residues. CDR3 region: CASSPARGKNEKLFF. The CDR3 DNA is TGTGCCAGCTCACCAGCGAGGGGGAAGAATGAAAAACTGTTTTTT. Together with reference TRBV18 and TRBJ1-4, the CDR3 gives the full variable domain: NAGVMQNPRHLVRRRGQEARLRCSPMKGHSHVYWYRQLPEEGLKFMVYLQKENIIDESGMPKERFSAEFPKEGPSILRIQQVVRGDSAAYFCASSPARGKNEKLFFGSGTQLSVL.

The chain carries TRBV5-6 and TRBJ2-6, with a weak D call TRBD1 (6 bases). The CDR3 runs to 14 residues. Looked up from germline, CDR1 is SGHDT and CDR2 is YYEEEE. V was clipped by 4 bases and J by 4 bases, with 9 bases between them. CDR3 sequence reads: CASSKGDGANVLTF. CDR3 nucleotides: TGTGCCAGCAGCAAGGGGGACGGGGCCAACGTCCTGACTTTC.

J is TRBJ1-6 and V is TRBV3-1 (or the pseudogene TRBV3-2); TRBD1 aligns across 7 bases. The CDR3 runs to 15 residues. Germline V CDR1 and CDR2: LGHDT, YNNKEL (reference sequence). Trimming took 4 bases from V and 6 from J; bases not matched to a gene: 6. DNA of the CDR3: TGTGCCAGCAGCCTTATAGACAGGGTTAATTCACCCCTCCACTTT. Its protein is CASSLIDRVNSPLHF.

The rearrangement joins TRBV5-1 to TRBJ2-3, with TRBD2 matching 13 bases. The CDR3 totals 15 residues. V dropped 0 bases and J dropped 8; count of bases not matched to a gene: 3. CDR1 and CDR2 from the germline V gene are SGHRS and YFSETQ. The DNA for the CDR3 is TGCGCCAGCAGCTTGGCACTAGCGGGAGGGGTTACGCAGTATTTT. Its translation: CASSLALAGGVTQYF.

This rearrangement joins TRBV3-1 (or the pseudogene TRBV3-2) to TRBJ2-7; 7 nucleotides match TRBD2. This CDR3 contains 15 residues. Per the germline V gene, CDR1 is LGHDT and CDR2 is YNNKEL (reference sequence). Trimming at V came to 4 bases and at J to 0 bases, leaving 6 bases not matched to a gene. The CDR3 reads CASSRFSGPSYEQYF. CDR3 coding DNA: TGTGCCAGCAGCCGGTTTAGCGGGCCCTCCTACGAGCAGTACTTC.

The chain employs TRBV5-4 and TRBJ1-1; a possible D gene is TRBD1 (6 bases). Germline CDR1 SGHNT, CDR2 YYREEE (reference sequence). The CDR3 is made up of 15 amino acids. V lost 4 bases and J 0 bases, leaving 13 bases between the germline ends. The CDR3 nucleotides are TGTGCCAGCAGCCCCGAGCGGGGGCTGAACACTGAAGCTTTCTTT. Translation: CASSPERGLNTEAFF.

The rearrangement links TRBV7-9 to TRBJ1-4; D gene ambiguous. CDR1 is SEHNR, CDR2 FQNEAQ, per germline (reference sequence). The CDR3 has 15 amino acids. Trimming took off 5 bases at V and 0 bases at J, with 10 bases between the two ends. Here the CDR3 DNA reads TGTGCCAGCAGCCTCGGACTCACAACTAATGAAAAACTGTTTTTT. Amino acids: CASSLGLTTNEKLFF.

This clone was recorded a few times. The chain combines TRBV11-2 with TRBJ2-1; 8 bases map to TRBD2. V shed 5 bases and J 10 bases; nucleotides not matched to a gene: 4. The CDR3 totals 12 residues. Looked up from germline, CDR1 is SGHAT and CDR2 is FQNNGV. This CDR3 is CASSPGLAEQFF. CDR3 in DNA: TGTGCCAGCAGCCCCGGACTAGCAGAGCAGTTCTTC.

The chain combines TRBV5-1 with TRBJ1-1; D gene unclear. V was trimmed by 2 bases and J by 7 bases, leaving 12 bases between them. Germline assignment: CDR1 SGHRS and CDR2 YFSETQ. There are 13 residues in the CDR3. As DNA, the CDR3 is TGCGCCAGCAGCTTTAGGGAGGAGGGTGAAGCTTTCTTT. This translates into CASSFREEGEAFF.